The 19 T cell receptor beta chains below were found in one sample sequenced in a study of T cells after yellow fever vaccination. TCRdb redid the calling of the 5' RACE reads with MiXCR, one entry per CDR3 protein. The sample carries some 600,000 distinct CDR3 sequences, about 12% recorded once. The sequencing here drew on PBMCs, taken on the day of the yellow fever booster vaccination. Receptors originate from a man aged 30 to 45 who received the YFV17D yellow fever vaccine.

This clonotype showed up just a few times. The chain has TRBV20-1 and TRBJ2-7, with TRBD2 identical over 9 bases. With V trimmed by 4 bases and J by 3 bases, 4 bases remained unmatched. Germline CDR1 reads DFQATT; CDR2 reads SNEGSKA (reference sequence). The CDR3 is 13 amino acids. This chain's CDR3 is CSAKGGRDYEQYF. CDR3 DNA sequence: TGCAGTGCTAAAGGCGGGAGGGACTACGAGCAGTACTTC.

The chain combines TRBV7-8 with TRBJ1-6; maybe TRBD1 (6 bases). The V gene lost 3 bases and the J gene lost 15 bases, with 15 bases spanning the gap. Germline V CDR1 and CDR2: SGHVS, FQNEAQ. The CDR3 is 13 amino acids. The CDR3 coding sequence is TGTGCCAGCAGCTTTGATACACAGGGAGGCCTCCACTTT. This gives the protein CASSFDTQGGLHF.

The genes are TRBV25-1 and TRBJ2-1; 10 nucleotides agree with TRBD2. With V trimmed by 1 base and J by 5 bases, 11 bases remained unmatched. CDR1 MGHDK and CDR2 SYGVNS come from the germline V gene. The CDR3 covers 18 residues. The CDR3 loop is CASSEWGQTSGVNNEQFF. The CDR3 nucleotides read TGTGCCAGCAGTGAATGGGGACAAACTAGCGGGGTGAACAATGAGCAGTTCTTC.

This clonotype was observed a handful of times. The chain is built from TRBV6-1 and TRBJ2-1; 7 nucleotides align to TRBD2. The CDR3 loop spans 13 amino acids. Germline lookup yields CDR1 MNHNS and CDR2 SASEGT. V lost 6 bases to trimming and J lost 4 bases; unmatched junction nucleotides: 3. The CDR3 coding sequence is TGTGCCAGCAGGGTGGGAGGGTACAATGAGCAGTTCTTC. It encodes CASRVGGYNEQFF.

This clonotype has more than one count but fewer than ten. The CDR3 loop is CASRLAGARDEQFF. The CDR3 DNA reads TGCGCCAGCCGACTAGCGGGAGCGAGGGATGAGCAGTTCTTC. The chain employs TRBV10-2 and TRBJ2-1, with TRBD2 matching 12 bases. The ends lost 8 bases at V and 8 bases at J; junction bases unmatched: 7. Germline assignment: CDR1 WSHSY and CDR2 SAAADI. The CDR3 extends over 14 amino acids.

This chain joins TRBV5-1 and TRBJ1-4, with TRBD1 matching over 10 bases. The germline V gene has CDR1 SGHRS and CDR2 YFSETQ. The CDR3 runs 14 residues. V was clipped by 4 bases and J by 6 bases; unmatched bases: 3. The CDR3 DNA reads TGCGCCAGCAGCGTGGACAGGGGGTATGAAAAACTGTTTTTT. It is translated as CASSVDRGYEKLFF.

This clonotype was recorded a few times. The V and J genes are TRBV4-3 and TRBJ2-7; TRBD1 agrees at 7 bases. The germline V gene encodes CDR1 LGHNA and CDR2 YSLEER. This CDR3 contains 14 residues. V was clipped by 0 bases and J by 6 bases; unmatched bases: 5. The CDR3, as DNA: TGCGCCAGCAGCCAAGAACCGACAGGGCTCGAGCAGTACTTC. Translated, it gives CASSQEPTGLEQYF.

This clonotype was picked up a small number of times. The chain combines TRBV5-8 with TRBJ2-2; D is perhaps TRBD2 (6 bases). The V gene lost 4 bases and the J gene lost 6 bases, with 13 bases spanning the gap. The CDR3 spans 14 residues. Germline CDR1 reads SGHTS; CDR2 reads YDEGEE. The CDR3 DNA follows: TGTGCCAGCAGCCGTGGAGGGTCGGCCGGGGAGCTGTTTTTT. This codes for CASSRGGSAGELFF.

The V gene is TRBV5-1, the J gene TRBJ2-6; a weak D match, TRBD2 (5 bases). The CDR3 runs 14 residues. CDR1 is SGHRS and CDR2 is YFSETQ in the germline V gene. V was cut by 5 bases and J by 2 bases, with 8 bases left in between. CDR3 region: CASREGAGANVLTF. In DNA form, the CDR3 reads TGCGCCAGCAGAGAGGGAGCTGGGGCCAACGTCCTGACTTTC.

This clonotype turned up a few times. One junction end does not reproduce the germline sequence, and a read error may be involved. V usage is TRBV7-9 and J usage is TRBJ2-1; 7 bases line up with TRBD2. Germline V gives CDR1 SEHNR, CDR2 FQNEAQ (reference sequence). CDR3 length: 15 residues. CDR3 nucleotides: TGTGCCAGCAGCCTAGCGGACCTGGGATACAATGAGCAGTTCTTC. Translating gives CASSLADLGYNEQFF.

The table lists this clonotype with many counts. This chain joins TRBV11-2 and TRBJ2-4; 8 bases are shared with TRBD2. From germline, CDR1 is SGHAT and CDR2 FQNNGV. With 8 bases clipped from V and 8 bases from J, the junction kept 11 bases outside the gene matches. This CDR3 spans 14 amino acids. The CDR3 reads CASGPGLAIDIQYF. CDR3 coding DNA: TGTGCCAGCGGACCTGGACTAGCTATAGACATTCAGTACTTC. The full variable domain, completed using reference TRBV11-2 and TRBJ2-4, is EAGVAQSPRYKIIEKRQSVAFWCNPISGHATLYWYQQILGQGPKLLIQFQNNGVVDDSQLPKDRFSAERLKGVDSTLKIQPAKLEDSAVYLCASGPGLAIDIQYFGAGTRLSVL.

The V gene is TRBV5-1, the J gene TRBJ2-3, with 7 bases aligning to TRBD2. This CDR3 has 16 residues. V trimming: 1 base; J trimming: 4 bases; junction bases outside the gene matches: 9. Germline V gene sequence: CDR1 SGHRS, CDR2 YFSETQ. The CDR3 nucleotides read TGCGCCAGCAGCTTGCTTGGCGGGAGTAGGCCAGATACGCAGTATTTT. Protein: CASSLLGGSRPDTQYF.

This clonotype was detected only a few times. V gene TRBV20-1 combines with J gene TRBJ1-3, with a weak D call TRBD1 (5 bases). This CDR3 spans 15 amino acids. Trimming removed 6 bases at V and 2 bases at J, with 17 bases between. CDR1 and CDR2 from the germline V gene are DFQATT and SNEGSKA (reference sequence). CDR3 residues: CSARPDSRAGNTIYF. The CDR3 bases are TGCAGTGCCCGCCCTGACAGTCGAGCTGGAAACACCATATATTTT.

This chain joins TRBV6-1 and TRBJ2-1, with 9 bases matching TRBD2. Per germline, CDR1 MNHNS and CDR2 SASEGT. The CDR3 has 14 residues. V shed 9 bases and J 7 bases; nucleotides not matched to a gene: 10. The CDR3 coding sequence is TGTGCCAGTGGCATAGCGGGAGTAGATAATGAGCAGTTCTTC. This gives the protein CASGIAGVDNEQFF.

The CDR3 nucleotides read TGTGCCAGCAGTAAACTCGTTGGCGGATTCAATCAGCCCCAGCATTTT. It is translated as CASSKLVGGFNQPQHF. The J gene is TRBJ1-5, the V gene TRBV6-5; D unresolved. Germline assignment: CDR1 MNHEY and CDR2 SVGAGI. The CDR3 runs to 16 residues. The germline V and J ends were trimmed by 5 bases and 3 bases, with 17 bases remaining between them.

In DNA form, the CDR3 reads TGTGCCAGCAGCCAAGGGGTCGGGACAGGGTCCTACGAGCAGTACTTC. Translating gives CASSQGVGTGSYEQYF. This rearrangement joins TRBV3-1 to TRBJ2-7; TRBD1 matches 9 bases. The CDR3 is made up of 16 amino acids. Germline trimming cut 1 base from V and 1 base from J; bases unmatched to any gene: 5. CDR1 is LGHDT and CDR2 is YNNKEL in the germline V gene (reference sequence).

This clonotype has a handful of counts. The gene calls are TRBV5-5 and TRBJ2-1, with D tentatively TRBD1 (6 bases). The CDR3 has 15 amino acids. V was clipped by 1 base and J by 9 bases, with 17 bases between them. Per the germline V gene, CDR1 is SGHKS and CDR2 is YYEKEE (reference sequence). DNA for the CDR3: TGTGCCAGCAGCTTGTGGAGCCAAGGGGGTGGTGAGCAGTTCTTC. This codes for CASSLWSQGGGEQFF.

V is TRBV14 and J is TRBJ2-3; 8 bases match TRBD1. The V gene end was trimmed by 3 bases and the J gene end by 1 base; junction bases not matched to a gene: 3. In germline, CDR1 is SGHDN, CDR2 FVKESK. The CDR3 totals 15 residues. CDR3 in DNA: TGTGCCAGCAGCCACCGGACAGGGCGCACAGATACGCAGTATTTT. It translates to CASSHRTGRTDTQYF. The full variable domain, its missing parts supplied by reference TRBV14 and TRBJ2-3, is EAGVTQFPSHSVIEKGQTVTLRCDPISGHDNLYWYRRVMGKEIKFLLHFVKESKQDESGMPNNRFLAERTGGTYSTLKVQPAELEDSGVYFCASSHRTGRTDTQYFGPGTRLTVL.

The sample holds one count of this clonotype. The V gene is TRBV4-3, the J gene TRBJ2-7, with D possibly being TRBD1 (5 bases). Germline V gives CDR1 LGHNA, CDR2 YSLEER. This CDR3 has 16 amino acids. V was pared by 0 bases and J by 3 bases, with 15 bases between. CDR3 residues: CASSQDPAPQGYEQYF. The CDR3 DNA sequence: TGCGCCAGCAGCCAAGACCCCGCCCCGCAGGGCTACGAGCAGTACTTC.